This T cell receptor beta chain was recovered during a study of control samples from healthy donors and cancer patients. Libraries were prepared by immunoSEQ multiplex PCR; TCRdb keeps only in-frame clonotypes and omits some of them. There are about 51,000 clones in the sample; approximately 90% occur only once, and about 1.4% lies in the top ten. Trimming removed 4 bases from V and 4 bases from J, with 10 bases in between. Germline CDR1 is MNHEY and CDR2 is SVGAGI. The length of the CDR3 is 13 residues. The sample holds one count of this clone. The rearrangement links TRBV6-5 to TRBJ1-2, with D uncertain. This TCR derives from a man aged 40-50 years with colorectal cancer. What was sequenced was PBMCs. This chain's CDR3 is CASSLGIGYGYTF. As DNA, the CDR3 is TGTGCCAGCAGTTTAGGGATCGGCTATGGCTACACCTTC.